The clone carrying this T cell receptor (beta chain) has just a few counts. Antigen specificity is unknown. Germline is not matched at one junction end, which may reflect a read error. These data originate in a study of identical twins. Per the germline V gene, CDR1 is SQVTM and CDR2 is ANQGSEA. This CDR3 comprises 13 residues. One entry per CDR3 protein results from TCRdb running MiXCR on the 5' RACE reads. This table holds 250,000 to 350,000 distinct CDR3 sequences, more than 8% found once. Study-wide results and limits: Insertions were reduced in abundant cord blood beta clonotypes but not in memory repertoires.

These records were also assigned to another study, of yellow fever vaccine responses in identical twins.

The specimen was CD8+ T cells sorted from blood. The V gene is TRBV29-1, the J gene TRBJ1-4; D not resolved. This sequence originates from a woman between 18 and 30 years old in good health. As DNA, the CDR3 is TGCAGCGTTGATTCGAGCGGGGAAGAAAAACCGTTTTTT. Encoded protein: CSVDSSGEEKPFF.